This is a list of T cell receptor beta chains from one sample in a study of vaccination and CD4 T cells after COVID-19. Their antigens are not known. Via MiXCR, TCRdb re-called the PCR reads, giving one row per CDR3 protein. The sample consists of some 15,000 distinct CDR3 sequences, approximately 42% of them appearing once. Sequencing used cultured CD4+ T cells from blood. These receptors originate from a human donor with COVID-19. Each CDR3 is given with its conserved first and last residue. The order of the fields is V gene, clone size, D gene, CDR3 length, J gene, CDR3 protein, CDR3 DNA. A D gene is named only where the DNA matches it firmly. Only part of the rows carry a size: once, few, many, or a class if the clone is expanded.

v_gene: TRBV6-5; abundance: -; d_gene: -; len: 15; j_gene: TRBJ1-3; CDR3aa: CASSSEGLSGNTIYF; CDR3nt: TGTGCCAGCAGTTCAGAGGGGCTCTCTGGAAACACCATATATTTT
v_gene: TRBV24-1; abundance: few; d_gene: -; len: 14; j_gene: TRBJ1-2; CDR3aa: CATRGARANYGYTF; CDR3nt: TGTGCCACCAGGGGGGCCCGAGCTAACTATGGCTACACCTTC
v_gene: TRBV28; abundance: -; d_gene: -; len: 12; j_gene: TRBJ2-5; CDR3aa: CASRRGSGTQYF; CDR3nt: TGTGCCAGCAGGAGGGGATCAGGGACCCAGTACTTC
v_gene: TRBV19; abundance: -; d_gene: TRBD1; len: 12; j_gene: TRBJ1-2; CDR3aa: CASRDRALGYTF; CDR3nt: TGTGCCAGTAGGGACAGGGCGCTGGGCTACACCTTC
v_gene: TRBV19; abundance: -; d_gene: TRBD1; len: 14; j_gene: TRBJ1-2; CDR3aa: CASSRGGTLYGYTF; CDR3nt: TGTGCCAGTAGTCGAGGGGGCACCCTCTATGGCTACACCTTC
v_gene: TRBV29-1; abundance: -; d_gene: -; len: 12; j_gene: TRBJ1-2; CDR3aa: CSVYGQNYGYTF; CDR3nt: TGCAGCGTTTATGGACAGAACTATGGCTACACCTTC
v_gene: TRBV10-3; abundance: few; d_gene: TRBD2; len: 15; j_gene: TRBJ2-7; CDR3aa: CASPQGTSGTYEQYF; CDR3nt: TGTGCCTCTCCTCAGGGGACTAGCGGAACCTACGAGCAGTACTTC
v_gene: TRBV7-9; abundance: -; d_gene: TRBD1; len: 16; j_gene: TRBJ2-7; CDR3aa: CASSTMKTGGAAEQYF; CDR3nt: TGTGCCAGCAGCACGATGAAAACAGGGGGCGCTGCCGAGCAGTACTTC
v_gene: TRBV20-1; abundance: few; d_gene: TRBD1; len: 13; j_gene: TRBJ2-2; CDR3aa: CSARGQGAGELFF; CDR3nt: TGCAGTGCTAGGGGCCAGGGGGCCGGGGAGCTGTTTTTT
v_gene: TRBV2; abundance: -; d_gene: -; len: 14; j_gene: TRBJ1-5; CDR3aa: CASSAGTPSQPQHF; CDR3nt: TGTGCCAGCAGCGCCGGGACCCCGAGTCAGCCCCAGCATTTT
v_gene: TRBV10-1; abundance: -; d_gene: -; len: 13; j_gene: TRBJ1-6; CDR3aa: CATREAPGSPLHF; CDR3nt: TGCGCCACCAGAGAGGCACCTGGGTCACCCCTCCACTTT
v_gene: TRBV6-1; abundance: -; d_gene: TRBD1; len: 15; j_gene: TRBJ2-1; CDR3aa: CASSRPGQGASEQFF; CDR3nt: TGTGCCAGCAGTCGACCGGGACAGGGGGCAAGTGAGCAGTTCTTC
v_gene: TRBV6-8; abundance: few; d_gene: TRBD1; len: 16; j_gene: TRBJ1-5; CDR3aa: CAGTDRGRGWVQPQHF; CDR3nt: TGTGCCGGCACGGACAGGGGGCGAGGCTGGGTTCAGCCCCAGCATTTT
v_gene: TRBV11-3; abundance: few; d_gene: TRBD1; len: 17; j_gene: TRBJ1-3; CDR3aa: CASSSLDRWKGGNTIYF; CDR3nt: TGTGCCAGCAGCTCTCTGGACAGGTGGAAAGGAGGAAACACCATATATTTT
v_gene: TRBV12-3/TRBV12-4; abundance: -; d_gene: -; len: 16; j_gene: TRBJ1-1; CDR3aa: CASSSITGRANAEAFF; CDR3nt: TGTGCCAGCAGTTCCATCACAGGAAGGGCCAACGCTGAAGCTTTCTTT
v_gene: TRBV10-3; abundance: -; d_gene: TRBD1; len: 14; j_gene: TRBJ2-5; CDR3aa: CAISDSDRQETQYF; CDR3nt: TGTGCCATCAGTGACTCGGACAGGCAAGAGACCCAGTACTTC
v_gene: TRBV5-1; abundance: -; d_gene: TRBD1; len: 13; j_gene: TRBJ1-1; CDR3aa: CASSSTGYTEAFF; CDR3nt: TGCGCCAGCAGCTCGACAGGGTACACTGAAGCTTTCTTT
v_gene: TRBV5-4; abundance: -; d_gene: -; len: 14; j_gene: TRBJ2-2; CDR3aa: CASSQEVTGGELFF; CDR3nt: TGTGCCAGCAGCCAAGAGGTAACGGGCGGGGAGCTGTTTTTT
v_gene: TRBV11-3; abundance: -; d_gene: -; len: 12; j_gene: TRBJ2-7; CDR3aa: CASSLETYEQYF; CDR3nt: TGCGCCAGCAGCTTAGAGACCTACGAGCAGTACTTC
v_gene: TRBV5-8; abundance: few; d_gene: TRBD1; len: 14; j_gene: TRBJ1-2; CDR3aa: CASSHGTANYGYTF; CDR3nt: TGTGCCAGCAGCCACGGGACAGCTAACTATGGCTACACCTTC
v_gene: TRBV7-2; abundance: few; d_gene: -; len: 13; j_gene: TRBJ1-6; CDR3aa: CASSLDGTAALHF; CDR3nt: TGTGCCAGCAGCTTAGACGGGACGGCCGCCCTCCACTTT
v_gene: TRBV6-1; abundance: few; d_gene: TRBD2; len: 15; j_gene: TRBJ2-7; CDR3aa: CASRGTSAGSYEQYF; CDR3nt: TGTGCCAGCAGAGGGACTAGCGCTGGCTCCTACGAGCAGTACTTC
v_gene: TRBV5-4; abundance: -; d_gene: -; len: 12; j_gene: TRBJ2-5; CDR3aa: CASSIGGETQYF; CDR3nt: TGTGCCAGCAGCATAGGAGGAGAGACCCAGTACTTC
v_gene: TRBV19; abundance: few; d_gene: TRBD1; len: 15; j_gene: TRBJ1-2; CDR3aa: CASSDPPGQPRGYTF; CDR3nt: TGTGCCAGTAGTGACCCCCCGGGACAGCCTCGTGGCTACACCTTC
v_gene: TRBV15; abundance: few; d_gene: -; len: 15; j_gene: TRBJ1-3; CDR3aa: CATSRADNSGNTIYF; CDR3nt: TGTGCCACCAGCAGAGCGGACAACTCTGGAAACACCATATATTTT
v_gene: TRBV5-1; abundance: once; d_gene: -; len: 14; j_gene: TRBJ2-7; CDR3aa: CASSPPTGVGEQYF; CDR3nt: TGCGCCAGCAGCCCACCAACGGGTGTTGGTGAGCAGTACTTC
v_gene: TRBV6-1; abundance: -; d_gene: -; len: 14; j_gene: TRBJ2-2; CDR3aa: CASGGTKNTGELFF; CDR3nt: TGTGCCAGCGGCGGGACAAAGAACACCGGGGAGCTGTTTTTT
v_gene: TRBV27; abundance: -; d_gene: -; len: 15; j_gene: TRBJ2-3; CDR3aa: CASSFATASTDTQYF; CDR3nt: TGTGCCAGCAGTTTCGCGACGGCTAGCACAGATACGCAGTATTTT
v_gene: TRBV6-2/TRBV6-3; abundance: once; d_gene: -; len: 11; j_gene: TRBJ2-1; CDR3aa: CASTDRNEQFF; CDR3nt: TGTGCCAGCACAGACAGGAATGAGCAGTTCTTC
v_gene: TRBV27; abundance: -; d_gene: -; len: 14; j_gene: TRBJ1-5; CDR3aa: CASSLGRGGQPQHF; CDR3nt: TGTGCCAGCAGTTTAGGTCGGGGCGGTCAGCCCCAGCATTTT
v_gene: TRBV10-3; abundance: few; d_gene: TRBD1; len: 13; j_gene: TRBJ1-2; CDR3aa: CAIRPTGDYGYTF; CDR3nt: TGTGCCATCAGGCCGACAGGGGACTATGGCTACACCTTC
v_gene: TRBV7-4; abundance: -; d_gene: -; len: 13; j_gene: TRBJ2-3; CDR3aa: CASNDRPAATQYF; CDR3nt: TGTGCCAGCAACGACCGACCCGCCGCTACGCAGTATTTT
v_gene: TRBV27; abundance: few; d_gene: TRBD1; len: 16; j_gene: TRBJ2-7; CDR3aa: CASSRLVTGGTYEQYF; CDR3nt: TGTGCCAGCAGTCGCTTAGTTACAGGGGGTACCTACGAGCAGTACTTC
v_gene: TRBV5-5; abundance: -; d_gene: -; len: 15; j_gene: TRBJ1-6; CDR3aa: CASSSSVTYNSPLHF; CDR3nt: TGTGCCAGCAGCTCATCTGTCACCTATAATTCACCCCTCCACTTT
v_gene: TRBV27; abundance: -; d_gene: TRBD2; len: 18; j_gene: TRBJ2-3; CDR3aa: CASSVVLSSGARTDTQYF; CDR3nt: TGTGCCAGCAGTGTCGTTTTGTCGAGCGGGGCCCGCACAGATACGCAGTATTTT
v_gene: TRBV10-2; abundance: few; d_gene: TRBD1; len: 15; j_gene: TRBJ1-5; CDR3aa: CASSEYRGSNQPQHF; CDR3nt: TGCGCCAGCAGTGAGTACAGGGGGAGCAATCAGCCCCAGCATTTT
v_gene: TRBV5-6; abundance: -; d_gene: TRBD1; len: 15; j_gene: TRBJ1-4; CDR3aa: CASSLQGGYNEKLFF; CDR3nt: TGTGCCAGCAGCTTGCAGGGGGGTTATAATGAAAAACTGTTTTTT
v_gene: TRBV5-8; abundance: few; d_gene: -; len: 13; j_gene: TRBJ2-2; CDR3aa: CASSTPGTGELFF; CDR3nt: TGTGCCAGCAGCACCCCGGGCACCGGGGAGCTGTTTTTT
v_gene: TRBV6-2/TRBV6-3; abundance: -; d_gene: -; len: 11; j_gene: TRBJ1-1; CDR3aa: CASRWTAEAFF; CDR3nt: TGTGCCAGCAGATGGACGGCTGAAGCTTTCTTT
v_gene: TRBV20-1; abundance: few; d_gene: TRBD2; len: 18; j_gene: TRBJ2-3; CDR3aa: CSARLSAVAGGRKDTQYF; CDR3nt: TGCAGTGCTAGACTCTCAGCCGTAGCGGGGGGACGCAAAGATACGCAGTATTTT
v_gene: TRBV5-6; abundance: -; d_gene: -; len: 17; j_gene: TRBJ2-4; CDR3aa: CASSLGEGRLAKNIQYF; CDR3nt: TGTGCCAGCAGCTTGGGGGAAGGGAGATTAGCCAAAAACATTCAGTACTTC
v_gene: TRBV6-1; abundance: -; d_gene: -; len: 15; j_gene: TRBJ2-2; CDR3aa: CASRNRGIRTGELFF; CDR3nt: TGTGCCAGCAGGAATCGGGGGATAAGGACCGGGGAGCTGTTTTTT
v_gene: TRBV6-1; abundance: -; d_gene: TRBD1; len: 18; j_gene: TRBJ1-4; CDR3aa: CASSEPDRGLTFAEKLFF; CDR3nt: TGTGCCAGCAGTGAACCCGACAGGGGTTTAACTTTTGCTGAAAAACTGTTTTTT
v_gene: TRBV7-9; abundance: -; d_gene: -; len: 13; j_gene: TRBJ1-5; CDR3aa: CASSFDSNQPQHF; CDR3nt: TGTGCCAGCAGCTTTGATAGCAATCAGCCCCAGCATTTT
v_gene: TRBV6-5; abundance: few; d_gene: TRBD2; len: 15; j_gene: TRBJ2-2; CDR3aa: CASSYSSSGGTELFF; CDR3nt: TGTGCCAGCAGTTACTCCTCTAGCGGGGGGACGGAGCTGTTTTTT
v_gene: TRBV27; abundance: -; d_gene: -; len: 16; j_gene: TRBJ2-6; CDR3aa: CASSFQHAPGANVLTF; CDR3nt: TGTGCCAGCAGTTTCCAGCATGCACCTGGGGCCAACGTCCTGACTTTC
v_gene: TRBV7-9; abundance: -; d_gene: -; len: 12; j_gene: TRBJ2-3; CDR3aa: CASSPVADTQYF; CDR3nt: TGTGCCAGCAGCCCCGTAGCAGATACGCAGTATTTT
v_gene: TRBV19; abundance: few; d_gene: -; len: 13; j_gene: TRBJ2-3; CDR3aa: CASSLNRDATQYF; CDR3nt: TGTGCCAGTAGCCTAAACCGGGACGCGACGCAGTATTTT
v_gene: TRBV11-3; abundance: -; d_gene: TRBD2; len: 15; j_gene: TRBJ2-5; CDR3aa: CASSLLAGGAETQYF; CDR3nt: TGTGCCAGCAGCTTATTAGCGGGGGGCGCGGAGACCCAGTACTTC
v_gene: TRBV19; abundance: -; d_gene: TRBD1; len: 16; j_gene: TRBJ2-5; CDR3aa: CASSIIGTGGDETQYF; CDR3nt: TGTGCCAGTAGTATAATAGGGACAGGGGGCGATGAGACCCAGTACTTC
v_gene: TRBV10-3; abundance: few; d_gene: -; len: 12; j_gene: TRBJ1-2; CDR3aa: CAISPRGYGYTF; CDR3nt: TGTGCCATCAGTCCCCGGGGCTATGGCTACACCTTC
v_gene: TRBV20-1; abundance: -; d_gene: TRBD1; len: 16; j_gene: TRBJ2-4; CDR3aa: CSARDPGTGDNDIQYF; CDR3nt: TGCAGTGCTAGAGACCCCGGGACAGGGGACAATGACATTCAGTACTTC
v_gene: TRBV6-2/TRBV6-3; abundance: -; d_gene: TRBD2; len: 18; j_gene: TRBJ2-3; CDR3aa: CASSYEQSGGRNTDTQYF; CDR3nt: TGTGCCAGCAGTTACGAACAGAGCGGGGGGCGGAACACAGATACGCAGTATTTT
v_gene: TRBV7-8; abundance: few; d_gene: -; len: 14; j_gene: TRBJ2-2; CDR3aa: CATRQESNTGELFF; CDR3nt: TGTGCCACACGACAGGAGAGTAACACCGGGGAGCTGTTTTTT